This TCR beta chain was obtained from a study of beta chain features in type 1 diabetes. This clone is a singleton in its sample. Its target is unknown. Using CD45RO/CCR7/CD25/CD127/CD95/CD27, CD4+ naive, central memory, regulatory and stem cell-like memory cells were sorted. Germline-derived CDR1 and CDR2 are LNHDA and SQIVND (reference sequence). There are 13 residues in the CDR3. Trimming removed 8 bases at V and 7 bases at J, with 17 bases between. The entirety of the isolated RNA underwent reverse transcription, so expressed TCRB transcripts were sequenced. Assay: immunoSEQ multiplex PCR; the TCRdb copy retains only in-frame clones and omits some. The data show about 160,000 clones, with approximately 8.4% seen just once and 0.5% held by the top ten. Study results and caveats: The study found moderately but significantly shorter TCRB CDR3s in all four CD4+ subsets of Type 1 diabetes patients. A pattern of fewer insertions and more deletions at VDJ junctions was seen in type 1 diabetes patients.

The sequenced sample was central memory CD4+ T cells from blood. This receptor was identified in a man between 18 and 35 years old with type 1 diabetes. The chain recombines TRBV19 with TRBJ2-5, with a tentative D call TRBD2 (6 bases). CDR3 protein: CASSTQLRGTQYF. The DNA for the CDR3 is TGTGCCAGTTCGACTCAATTGCGGGGGACCCAGTACTTC. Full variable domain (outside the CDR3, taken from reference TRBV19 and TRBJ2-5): DGGITQSPKYLFRKEGQNVTLSCEQNLNHDAMYWYRQDPGQGLRLIYYSQIVNDFQKGDIAEGYSVSREKKESFPLTVTSAQKNPTAFYLCASSTQLRGTQYFGPGTRLLVL.